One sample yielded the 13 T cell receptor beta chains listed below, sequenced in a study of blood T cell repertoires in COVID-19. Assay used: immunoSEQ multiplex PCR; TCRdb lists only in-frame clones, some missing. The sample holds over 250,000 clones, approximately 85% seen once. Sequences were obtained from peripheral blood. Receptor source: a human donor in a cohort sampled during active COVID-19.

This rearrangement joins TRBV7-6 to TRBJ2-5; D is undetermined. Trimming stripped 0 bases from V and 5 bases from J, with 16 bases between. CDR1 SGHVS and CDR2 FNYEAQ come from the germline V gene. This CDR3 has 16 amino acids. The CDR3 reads CASSLAIRVQGETQYF. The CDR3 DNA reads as TGTGCCAGCAGCTTAGCGATCCGGGTTCAAGGCGAGACCCAGTACTTC.

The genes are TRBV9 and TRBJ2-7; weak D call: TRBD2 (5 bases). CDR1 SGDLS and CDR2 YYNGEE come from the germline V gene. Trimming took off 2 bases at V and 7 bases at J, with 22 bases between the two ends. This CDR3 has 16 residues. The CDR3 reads CASSVGSGSVVEEQYF. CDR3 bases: TGTGCCAGCAGCGTGGGTTCGGGGTCTGTCGTGGAGGAGCAGTACTTC.

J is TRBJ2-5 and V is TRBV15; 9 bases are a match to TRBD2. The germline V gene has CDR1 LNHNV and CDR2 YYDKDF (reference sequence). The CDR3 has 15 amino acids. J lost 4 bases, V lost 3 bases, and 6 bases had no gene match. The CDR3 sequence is CATSSIRLAAETQYF. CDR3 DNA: TGTGCCACCAGCAGTATTAGACTAGCGGCAGAGACCCAGTACTTC.

CDR3 DNA: TGTGCCAGCTCACCAACGGGAGGGAACTCCTACGAGCAGTACTTC. Translating gives CASSPTGGNSYEQYF. J is TRBJ2-7 and V is TRBV18, with 8 bases identical to TRBD2. Germline CDR1 and CDR2: KGHSH and LQKENI. Trimming removed 2 bases from V and 0 bases from J; junction bases left unmatched: 3. The CDR3 has 15 amino acids.

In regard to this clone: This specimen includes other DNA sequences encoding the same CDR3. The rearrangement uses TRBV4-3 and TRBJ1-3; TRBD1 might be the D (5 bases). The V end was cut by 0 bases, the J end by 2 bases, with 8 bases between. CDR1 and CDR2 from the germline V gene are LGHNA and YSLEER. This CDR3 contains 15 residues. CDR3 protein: CASSQDQGAGNTIYF. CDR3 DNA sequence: TGCGCCAGCAGCCAAGATCAGGGTGCTGGAAACACCATATATTTT.

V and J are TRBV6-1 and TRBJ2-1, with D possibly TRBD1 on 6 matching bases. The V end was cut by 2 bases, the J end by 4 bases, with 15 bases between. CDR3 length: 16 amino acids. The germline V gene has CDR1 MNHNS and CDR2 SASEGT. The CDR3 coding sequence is TGTGCCAGCAGTGAACTCAGGGGTAGGCTTTACAATGAGCAGTTCTTC. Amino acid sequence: CASSELRGRLYNEQFF.

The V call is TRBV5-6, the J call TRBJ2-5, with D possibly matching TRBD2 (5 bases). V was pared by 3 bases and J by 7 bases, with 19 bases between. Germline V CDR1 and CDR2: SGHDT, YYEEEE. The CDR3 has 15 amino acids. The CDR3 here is CASSSKGGFEGTQYF. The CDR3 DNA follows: TGTGCCAGCAGCTCCAAAGGAGGTTTCGAAGGGACCCAGTACTTC.

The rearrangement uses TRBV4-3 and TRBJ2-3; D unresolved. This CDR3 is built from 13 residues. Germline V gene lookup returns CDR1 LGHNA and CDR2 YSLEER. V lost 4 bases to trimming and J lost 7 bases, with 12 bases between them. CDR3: CASSRTRANTQYF. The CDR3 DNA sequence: TGCGCCAGCAGCCGCACCCGAGCGAATACGCAGTATTTT.

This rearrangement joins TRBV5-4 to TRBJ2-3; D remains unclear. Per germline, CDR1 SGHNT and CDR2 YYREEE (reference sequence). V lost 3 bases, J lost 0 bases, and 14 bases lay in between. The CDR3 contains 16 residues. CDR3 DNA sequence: TGTGCCAGCAGCTCCCGACGGGTAGATAGCACAGATACGCAGTATTTT. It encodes CASSSRRVDSTDTQYF.

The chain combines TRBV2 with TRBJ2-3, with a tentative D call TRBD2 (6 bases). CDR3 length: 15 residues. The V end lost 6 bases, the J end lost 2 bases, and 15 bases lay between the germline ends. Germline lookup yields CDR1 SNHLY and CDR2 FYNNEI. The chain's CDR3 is CASSGGFGPTDTQYF. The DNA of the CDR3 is TGTGCCAGCAGCGGGGGTTTTGGGCCCACAGATACGCAGTATTTT.

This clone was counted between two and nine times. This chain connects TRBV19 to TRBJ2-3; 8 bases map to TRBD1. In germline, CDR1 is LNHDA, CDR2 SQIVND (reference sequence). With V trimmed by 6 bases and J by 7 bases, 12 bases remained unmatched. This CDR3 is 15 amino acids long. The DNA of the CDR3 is TGTGCCAGTAGCTCCTCCGGGACAGGATTGAATACGCAGTATTTT. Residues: CASSSSGTGLNTQYF. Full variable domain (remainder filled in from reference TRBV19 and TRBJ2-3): DGGITQSPKYLFRKEGQNVTLSCEQNLNHDAMYWYRQDPGQGLRLIYYSQIVNDFQKGDIAEGYSVSREKKESFPLTVTSAQKNPTAFYLCASSSSGTGLNTQYFGPGTRLTVL.

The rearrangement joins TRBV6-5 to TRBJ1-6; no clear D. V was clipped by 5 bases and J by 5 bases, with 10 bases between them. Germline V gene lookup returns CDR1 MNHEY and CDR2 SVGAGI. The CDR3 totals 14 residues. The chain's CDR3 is CASSRRRDNSPLHF. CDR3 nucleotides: TGTGCCAGCAGTCGCCGACGGGATAATTCACCCCTCCACTTT.

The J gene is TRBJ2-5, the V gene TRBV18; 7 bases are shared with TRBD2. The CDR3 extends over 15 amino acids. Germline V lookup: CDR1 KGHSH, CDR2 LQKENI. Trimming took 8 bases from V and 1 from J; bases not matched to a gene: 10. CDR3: CASRLGEGPQETQYF. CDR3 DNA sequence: TGTGCCAGCCGCCTGGGGGAGGGCCCCCAAGAGACCCAGTACTTC.